This entry describes one T cell receptor (beta chain). This receptor's antigen is unknown. No much larger clone exists at a distance of one base, and base qualities are not known. This sample is part of a study of STAT5B mutations in CD4+ large granular lymphocyte leukemia (dated 2022 in TCRdb). Study-wide context: When cryopreserved patient cells were available, CD8+ cells were first depleted, and selection with anti-CD4 microbeads was then performed. The TCRbeta repertoires of CD4+ T-cell large granular lymphocyte leukemia patients were compared with the TCRbeta repertoires of healthy blood donors. Flow cytometry on FACSCanto II or FACSVerse showed that the purified fractions were more than 95% pure among lymphocytes.

CDR1 SGHVS and CDR2 FQNEAQ were looked up in the germline V gene. The CDR3 covers 17 residues, taking in both the cysteine and the phenylalanine. Only the CDR3 part of the read is kept: 51 bases, read in frame from the first base. V gives up 2 bases and J gives up 0 bases, and the segment between their germline ends measures 11 bases. The immunoSEQ assay at survey resolution was used to sequence TCRbeta rearrangements from genomic DNA. The source study handled its data this way. Clonotypes representing more than 5% of the repertoire were considered putative leukemic clones, and about 59 such clones were identified across 25 to 30 patients. In the TCR sequencing data, the lowest productive clonotype frequency that could be detected was 2.59 x 10-5. Only productive TCRbeta rearrangements, defined as complete and in-frame sequences, were included in the analyses. The clonality of each sample was calculated as Simpson clonality in the immunoSEQ Analyzer version 3.0. Clones were categorized by frequency as very rare, small, medium, large (1-20%) or hyperexpanded (>20%). Generation probabilities were estimated with OLGA 1.2.3, V-gene circos plots were generated with VDJtools, specificities were searched for in VDJdb, and CDR3 motifs were identified with GLIPH. TCRdb took over this immuneACCESS table, retaining in-frame rearrangements with V and J assigned. Such tables are incomplete; in checked studies, under half of the missing clones stem from an unresolved V gene, and the remainder is unexplained. V and J calls and clone size are as listed in that table; D and trimming were resolved from the DNA. The sample contains 4,500 to 6,000 clones, around 88% of them found a single time. Of the sample, roughly 77% falls within the top ten clones.

General findings and caveats noted by the study authors: The main leukemic clonotypes were found to be private to each patient, although 25% of the main leukemic clonotypes were detected at low frequency in the non-leukemic repertoires of other patients. Patient cell sources were heterogeneous, and only 6 CD4-sorted patient samples entered the clonality comparison with healthy controls. TRBV06-family usage was enriched among the top patient clones (8/27) compared with healthy controls (2/35). The data were not HLA-matched, and the relatively small sample size could explain the higher clonality seen in CD4+ compared with CD8+ T-LGLL. CD4-sorted patient repertoires appeared more clonal than healthy CD4+ repertoires, and this difference persisted after removing the putative leukemic clones.

Hematology units in Padova (Italy), Helsinki (Finland) and Shinshu (Japan) recruited the CD4+ T-LGLL patients. Patient samples were bead-purified CD4+, CD4+CD8+, CD57+ or CD56+ fractions, or unselected PBMC, depending on sample availability. Somatic STAT5B mutation profiles obtained by deep amplicon sequencing of the same DNA used for patient TCRbeta data were integrated with the patient TCRbeta data. All TCR-sequenced material derived from peripheral blood: patient blood samples and healthy donor buffy coats. Ficoll-Hypaque gradient centrifugation was used to isolate peripheral blood mononuclear cells. The Gentra Puregene Cell and Tissue kit was used to extract genomic DNA, and a Qubit 2.0 fluorometer was used to measure the amount of genomic DNA.

This clonotype originated in a man aged 40-50 years with CD4+ T-cell large granular lymphocyte leukemia. The sample comprised PBMCs. The rearranged chain carries TRBV7-8 and TRBJ1-6; the D gene remains uncertain. The CDR3 reads as follows: CASSLFPDDSYNSPLHF. The sequence in DNA is TGTGCCAGCAGCTTATTTCCCGACGACTCCTATAATTCACCCCTCCACTTT.